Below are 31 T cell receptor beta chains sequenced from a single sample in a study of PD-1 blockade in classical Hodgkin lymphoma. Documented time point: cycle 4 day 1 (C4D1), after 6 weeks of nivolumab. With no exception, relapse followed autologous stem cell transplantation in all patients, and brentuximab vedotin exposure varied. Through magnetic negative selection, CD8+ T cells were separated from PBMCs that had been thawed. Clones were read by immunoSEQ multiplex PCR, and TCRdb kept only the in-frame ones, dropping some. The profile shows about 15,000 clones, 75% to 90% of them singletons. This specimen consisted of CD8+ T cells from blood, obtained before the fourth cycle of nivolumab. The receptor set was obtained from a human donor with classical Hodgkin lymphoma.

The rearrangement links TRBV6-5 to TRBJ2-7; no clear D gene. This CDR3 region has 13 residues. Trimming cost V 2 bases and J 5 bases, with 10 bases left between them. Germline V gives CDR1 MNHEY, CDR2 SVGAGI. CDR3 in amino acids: CASSYQDGDEQYF. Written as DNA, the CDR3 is TGTGCCAGCAGTTACCAGGACGGAGACGAGCAGTACTTC.

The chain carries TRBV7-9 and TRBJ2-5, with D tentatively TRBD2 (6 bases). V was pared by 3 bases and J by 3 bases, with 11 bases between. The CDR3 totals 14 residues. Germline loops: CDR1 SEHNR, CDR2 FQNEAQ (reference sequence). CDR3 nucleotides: TGTGCCAGCAGCTTTGTGGGACTCGAAGAGACCCAGTACTTC. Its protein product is CASSFVGLEETQYF.

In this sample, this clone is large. DNA of the CDR3: TGTGCCAGTAGTATGGGGAACACTGAAGCTTTCTTT. Translation: CASSMGNTEAFF. The V gene is TRBV19, the J gene TRBJ1-1; D is undetermined. V lost 3 bases and J lost 1, with 3 bases in between. The CDR3 runs 12 residues. Germline V gene lookup returns CDR1 LNHDA and CDR2 SQIVND (reference sequence).

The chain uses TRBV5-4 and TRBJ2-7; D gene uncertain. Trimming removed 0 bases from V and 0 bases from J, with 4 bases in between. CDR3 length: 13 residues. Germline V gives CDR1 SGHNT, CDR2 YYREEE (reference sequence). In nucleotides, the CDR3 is TGTGCCAGCAGCTTGGCTAGCTCCTACGAGCAGTACTTC. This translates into CASSLASSYEQYF.

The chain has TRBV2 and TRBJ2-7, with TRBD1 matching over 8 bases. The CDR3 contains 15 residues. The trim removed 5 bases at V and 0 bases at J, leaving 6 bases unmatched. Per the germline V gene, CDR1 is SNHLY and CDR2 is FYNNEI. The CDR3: CASSQGAGPSYEQYF. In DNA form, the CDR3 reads TGTGCCAGCAGTCAGGGGGCAGGGCCCTCCTACGAGCAGTACTTC.

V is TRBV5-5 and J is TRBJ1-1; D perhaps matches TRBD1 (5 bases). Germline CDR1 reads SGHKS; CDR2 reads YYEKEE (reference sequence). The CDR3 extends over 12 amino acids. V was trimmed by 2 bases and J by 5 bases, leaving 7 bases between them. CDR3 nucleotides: TGTGCCAGCAGCTTTAGGGGAACTGAAGCTTTCTTT. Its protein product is CASSFRGTEAFF.

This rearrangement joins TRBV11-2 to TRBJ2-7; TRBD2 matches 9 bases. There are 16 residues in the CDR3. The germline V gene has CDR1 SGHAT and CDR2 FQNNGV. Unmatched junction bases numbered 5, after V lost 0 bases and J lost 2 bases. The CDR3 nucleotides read TGTGCCAGCAGCTTAGATCCGGGACTAGCAACCTACGAGCAGTACTTC. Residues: CASSLDPGLATYEQYF.

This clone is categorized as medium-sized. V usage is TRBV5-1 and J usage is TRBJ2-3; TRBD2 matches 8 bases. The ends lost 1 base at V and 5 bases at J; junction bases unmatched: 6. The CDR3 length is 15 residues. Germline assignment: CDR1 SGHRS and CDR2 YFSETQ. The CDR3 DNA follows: TGCGCCAGCAGCTTGTACGGGGGGGCCGGAGATACGCAGTATTTT. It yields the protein CASSLYGGAGDTQYF.

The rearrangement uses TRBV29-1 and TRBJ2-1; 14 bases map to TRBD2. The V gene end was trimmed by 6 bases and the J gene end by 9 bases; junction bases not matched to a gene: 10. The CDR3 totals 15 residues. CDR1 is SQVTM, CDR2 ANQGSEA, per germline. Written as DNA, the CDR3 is TGCAGCGTGGGGGGACTAGCGGGAGCGGTAGGTGAGCAGTTCTTC. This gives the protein CSVGGLAGAVGEQFF.

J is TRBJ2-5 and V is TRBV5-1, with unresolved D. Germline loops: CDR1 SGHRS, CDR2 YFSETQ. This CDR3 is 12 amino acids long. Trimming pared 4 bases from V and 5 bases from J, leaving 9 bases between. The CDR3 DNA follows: TGCGCCAGCAGCGGGCAGGCCGAGACCCAGTACTTC. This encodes CASSGQAETQYF.

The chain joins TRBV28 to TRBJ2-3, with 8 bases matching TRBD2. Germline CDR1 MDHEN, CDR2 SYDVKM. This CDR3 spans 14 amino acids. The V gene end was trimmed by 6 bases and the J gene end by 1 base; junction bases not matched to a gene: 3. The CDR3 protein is CASRRGVGTDTQYF. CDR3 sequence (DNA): TGTGCCAGCAGGCGGGGGGTAGGCACAGATACGCAGTATTTT.

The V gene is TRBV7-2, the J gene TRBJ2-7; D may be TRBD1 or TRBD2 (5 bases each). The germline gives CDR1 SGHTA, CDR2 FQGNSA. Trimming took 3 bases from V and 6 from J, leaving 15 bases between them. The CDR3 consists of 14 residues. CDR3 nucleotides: TGTGCCAGCAGCTTGTGGGGGTCGGCAGTCGAGCAGTACTTC. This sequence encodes CASSLWGSAVEQYF.

The CDR3 DNA reads as TGTGCCTGGAGTGTACTGGCGGGGAAGAACACCGGGGAGCTGTTTTTT. The encoded protein is CAWSVLAGKNTGELFF. This chain joins TRBV30 and TRBJ2-2; maybe TRBD2 (6 bases). The CDR3 totals 16 residues. With 0 bases removed from V and 1 base from J, the gap between germline ends came to 12 bases. Germline V gene sequence: CDR1 GTSNPN, CDR2 SVGIG (reference sequence). Complete variable domain (other parts from reference TRBV30 and TRBJ2-2): SQTIHQWPATLVQPVGSPLSLECTVEGTSNPNLYWYRQAAGRGLQLLFYSVGIGQISSEVPQNLSASRPQDRQFILSSKKLLLSDSGFYLCAWSVLAGKNTGELFFGEGSRLTVL.

The CDR3 spells CASSWGARVEQYF. Here the CDR3 DNA reads TGCGCCAGCAGCTGGGGGGCGAGGGTCGAGCAGTACTTC. V usage is TRBV5-1 and J usage is TRBJ2-7; D might be TRBD1 or TRBD2, each matching 6 bases. Trimming took 3 bases from V and 6 from J, leaving 13 bases between them. The CDR3 totals 13 residues. The germline gives CDR1 SGHRS, CDR2 YFSETQ.

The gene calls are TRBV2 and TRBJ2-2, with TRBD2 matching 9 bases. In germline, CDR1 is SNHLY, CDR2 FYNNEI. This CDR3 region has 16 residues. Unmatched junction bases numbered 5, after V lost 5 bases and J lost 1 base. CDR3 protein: CASSTQLAGNTGELFF. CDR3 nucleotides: TGTGCCAGCAGTACCCAACTAGCGGGGAACACCGGGGAGCTGTTTTTT.

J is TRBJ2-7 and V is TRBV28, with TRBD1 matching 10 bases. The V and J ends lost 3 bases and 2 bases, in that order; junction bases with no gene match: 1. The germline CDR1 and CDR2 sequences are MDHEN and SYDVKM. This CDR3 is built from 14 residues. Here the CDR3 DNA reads TGTGCCAGCAGTTTGGGACAGGGGCCCTACGAGCAGTACTTC. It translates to CASSLGQGPYEQYF.

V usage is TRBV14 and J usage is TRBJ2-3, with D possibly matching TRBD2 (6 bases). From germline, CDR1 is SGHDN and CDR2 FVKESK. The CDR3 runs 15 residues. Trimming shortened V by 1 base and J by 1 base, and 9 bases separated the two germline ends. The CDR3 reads CASSQGIAGTDTQYF. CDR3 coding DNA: TGTGCCAGCAGCCAAGGAATAGCGGGCACAGATACGCAGTATTTT.

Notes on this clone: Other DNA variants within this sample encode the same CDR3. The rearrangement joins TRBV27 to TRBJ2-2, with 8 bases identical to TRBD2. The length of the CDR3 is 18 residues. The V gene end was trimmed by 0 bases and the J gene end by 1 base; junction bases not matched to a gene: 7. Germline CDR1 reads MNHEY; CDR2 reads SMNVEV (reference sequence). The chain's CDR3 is CASSLSSGIYLNTGELFF. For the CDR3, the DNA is TGTGCCAGCAGTTTATCTAGCGGGATTTATCTGAACACCGGGGAGCTGTTTTTT.

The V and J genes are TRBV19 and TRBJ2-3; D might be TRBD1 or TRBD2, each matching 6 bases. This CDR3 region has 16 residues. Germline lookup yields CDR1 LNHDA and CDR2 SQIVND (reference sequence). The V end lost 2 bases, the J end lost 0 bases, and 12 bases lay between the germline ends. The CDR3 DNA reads TGTGCCAGTAGTATATGGGGGGCAGCGAGCACAGATACGCAGTATTTT. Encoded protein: CASSIWGAASTDTQYF.

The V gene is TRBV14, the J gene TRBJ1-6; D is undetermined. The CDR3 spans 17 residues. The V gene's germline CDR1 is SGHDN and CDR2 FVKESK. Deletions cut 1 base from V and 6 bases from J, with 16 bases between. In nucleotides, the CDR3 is TGTGCCAGCAGCCAAGCCGGTCTGGGAATGGGTAATTCACCCCTCCACTTT. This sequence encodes CASSQAGLGMGNSPLHF.

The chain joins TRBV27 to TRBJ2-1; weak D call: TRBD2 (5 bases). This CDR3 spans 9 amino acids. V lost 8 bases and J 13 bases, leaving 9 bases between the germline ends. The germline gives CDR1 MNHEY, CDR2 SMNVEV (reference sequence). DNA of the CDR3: TGTGCCAGCGGGAGCGATCAGTTCTTC. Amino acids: CASGSDQFF.

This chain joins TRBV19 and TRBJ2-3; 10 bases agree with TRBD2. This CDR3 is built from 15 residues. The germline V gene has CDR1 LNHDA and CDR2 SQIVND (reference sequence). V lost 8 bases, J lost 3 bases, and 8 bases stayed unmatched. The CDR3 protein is CASSVGLAATDTQYF. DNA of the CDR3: TGTGCCAGTTCAGTTGGACTAGCGGCGACAGATACGCAGTATTTT.

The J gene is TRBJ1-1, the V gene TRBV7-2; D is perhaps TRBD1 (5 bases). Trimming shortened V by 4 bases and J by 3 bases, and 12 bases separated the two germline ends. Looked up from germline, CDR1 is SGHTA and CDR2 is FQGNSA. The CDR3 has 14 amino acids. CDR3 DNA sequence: TGTGCCAGCAGCTCGAATTGGGGGTACACTGAAGCTTTCTTT. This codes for CASSSNWGYTEAFF.

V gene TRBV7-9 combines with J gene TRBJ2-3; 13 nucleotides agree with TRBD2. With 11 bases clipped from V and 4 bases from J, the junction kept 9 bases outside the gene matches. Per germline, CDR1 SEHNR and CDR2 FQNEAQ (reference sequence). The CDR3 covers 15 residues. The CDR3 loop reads CAVQGTSGTADTQYF. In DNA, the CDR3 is TGTGCCGTACAAGGGACTAGCGGGACCGCAGATACGCAGTATTTT.

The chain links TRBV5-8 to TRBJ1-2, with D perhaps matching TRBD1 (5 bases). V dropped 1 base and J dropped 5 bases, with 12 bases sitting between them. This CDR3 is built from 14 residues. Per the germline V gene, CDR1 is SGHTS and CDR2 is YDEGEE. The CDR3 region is CASSLNQGIYGYTF. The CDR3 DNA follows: TGTGCCAGCAGCTTGAACCAGGGAATATATGGCTACACCTTC. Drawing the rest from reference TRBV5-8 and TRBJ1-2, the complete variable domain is EAGVTQSPTHLIKTRGQQATLRCSPISGHTSVYWYQQALGLGLQFLLWYDEGEERNRGNFPPRFSGRQFPNYSSELNVNALELEDSALYLCASSLNQGIYGYTFGSGTRLTVV.

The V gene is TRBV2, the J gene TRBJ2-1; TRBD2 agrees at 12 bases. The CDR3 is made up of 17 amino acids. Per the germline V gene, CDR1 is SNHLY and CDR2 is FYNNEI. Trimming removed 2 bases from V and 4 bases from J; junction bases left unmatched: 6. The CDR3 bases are TGTGCCAGCAGTGAATGGCAACTAGCGGGAGGATACAATGAGCAGTTCTTC. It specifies CASSEWQLAGGYNEQFF.

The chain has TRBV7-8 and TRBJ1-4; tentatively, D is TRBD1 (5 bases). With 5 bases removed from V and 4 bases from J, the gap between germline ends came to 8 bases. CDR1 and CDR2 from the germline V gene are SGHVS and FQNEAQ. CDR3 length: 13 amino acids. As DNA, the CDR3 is TGTGCCAGCAGCGCGACAGATAATGAAAAACTGTTTTTT. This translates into CASSATDNEKLFF.

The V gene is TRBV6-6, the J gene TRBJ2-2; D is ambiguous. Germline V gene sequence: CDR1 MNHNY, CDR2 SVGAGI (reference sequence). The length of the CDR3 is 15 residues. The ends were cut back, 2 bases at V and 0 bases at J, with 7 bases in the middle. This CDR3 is CASSYPESNTGELFF. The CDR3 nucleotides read TGTGCCAGCAGTTACCCCGAGTCGAACACCGGGGAGCTGTTTTTT.

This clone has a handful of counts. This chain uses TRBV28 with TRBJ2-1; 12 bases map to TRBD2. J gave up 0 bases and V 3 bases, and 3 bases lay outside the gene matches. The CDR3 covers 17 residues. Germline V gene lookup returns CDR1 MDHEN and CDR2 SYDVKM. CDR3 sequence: CASSFSTSGSSYNEQFF. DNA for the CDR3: TGTGCCAGCAGTTTCTCGACTAGCGGGAGCTCCTACAATGAGCAGTTCTTC. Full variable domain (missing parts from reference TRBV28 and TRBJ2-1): DVKVTQSSRYLVKRTGEKVFLECVQDMDHENMFWYRQDPGLGLRLIYFSYDVKMKEKGDIPEGYSVSREKKERFSLILESASTNQTSMYLCASSFSTSGSSYNEQFFGPGTRLTVL.

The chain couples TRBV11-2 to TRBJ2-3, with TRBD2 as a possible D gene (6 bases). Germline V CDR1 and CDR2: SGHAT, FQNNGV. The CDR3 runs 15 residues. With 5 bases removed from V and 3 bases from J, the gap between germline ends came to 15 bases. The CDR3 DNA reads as TGTGCCAGCAGCCAGACCCCGAGCGGGACAGATACGCAGTATTTT. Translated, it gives CASSQTPSGTDTQYF.

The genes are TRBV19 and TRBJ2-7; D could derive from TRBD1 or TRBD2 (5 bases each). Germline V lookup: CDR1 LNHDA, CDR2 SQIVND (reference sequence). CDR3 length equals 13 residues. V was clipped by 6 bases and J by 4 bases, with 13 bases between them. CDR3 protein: CASSLGRFYEQYF. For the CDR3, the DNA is TGTGCCAGTAGCCTGGGACGGTTTTACGAGCAGTACTTC.